These 25 T cell receptor beta chains were sequenced from one sample in a study of identical twins. A single record per CDR3 protein comes from TCRdb applying MiXCR to the 5' RACE reads. The table lists 300,000 to 400,000 distinct CDR3 sequences, roughly 12% of them singletons. These same records also appear under a second study, on yellow fever vaccine responses in identical twins.

The specimen was CD8+ T cells sorted from blood. The origin of the receptors is a woman younger than 35 in good health.

This clonotype was seen only a few times. The genes are TRBV3-1 and TRBJ2-5; 10 bases align to TRBD1. CDR3 size: 16 residues. V lost 3 bases, J lost 5 bases, and 9 bases stayed unmatched. CDR1 and CDR2 (germline): LGHDT, YNNKEL (reference sequence). This chain's CDR3 is CASSQLRTGGSETQYF. CDR3 in DNA: TGTGCCAGCAGCCAGTTACGGACAGGGGGAAGCGAGACCCAGTACTTC.

This clonotype was recorded a few times. This chain connects TRBV27 to TRBJ1-1, with TRBD1 as a possible D gene (6 bases). This CDR3 spans 13 amino acids. Germline V gives CDR1 MNHEY, CDR2 SMNVEV (reference sequence). Trimming shortened V by 10 bases and J by 7 bases, and 19 bases separated the two germline ends. Here the CDR3 reads CATLDTGSVEAFF. The CDR3 coding sequence is TGTGCCACCTTGGACACAGGGAGCGTTGAAGCTTTCTTT.

This clonotype was detected ten times or more. The rearrangement uses TRBV20-1 and TRBJ2-2; D is unclear. Trimming took 0 bases from V and 8 from J, leaving 16 bases between them. The germline V gene has CDR1 DFQATT and CDR2 SNEGSKA (reference sequence). The CDR3 length is 15 residues. In DNA form, the CDR3 reads TGCAGTGCTAGAGACCCCCTAAAGGATGTAGGGGAGCTGTTTTTT. Protein product: CSARDPLKDVGELFF.

The chain combines TRBV2 with TRBJ2-7, with a tentative D call TRBD2 (5 bases). V shed 4 bases and J shed 4 bases, with 11 bases lying between them. Germline CDR1 SNHLY, CDR2 FYNNEI. The CDR3 runs 13 residues. The CDR3 is CASSGLAEYEQYV. DNA for the CDR3: TGTGCCAGCAGTGGGCTAGCAGAGTACGAGCAGTACGTC.

The CDR3 DNA reads as TGTGCCAGCAGTTCCGGGACAGTATACCTCAATGAGCAGTTCTTC. The encoded protein is CASSSGTVYLNEQFF. This sequence joins TRBV27 and TRBJ2-1, with 7 bases lining up with TRBD1. CDR3 length equals 15 residues. The V gene end was trimmed by 4 bases and the J gene end by 6 bases; junction bases not matched to a gene: 9. Germline V lookup: CDR1 MNHEY, CDR2 SMNVEV (reference sequence).

In its sample, this clonotype was seen many times. This chain connects TRBV12-3 or TRBV12-4 to TRBJ2-2, with 7 bases fitting TRBD1. The CDR3 runs to 13 residues. The junction had 2 bases not matched to a gene; V was cut back by 4 bases and J by 6 bases. The chain's CDR3 is CASSSGGPGELFF. The DNA for the CDR3 is TGTGCCAGCAGTTCAGGGGGTCCCGGGGAGCTGTTTTTT.

The J gene is TRBJ2-7, the V gene TRBV3-1, with 12 bases matching TRBD2. The CDR3 is 16 residues long. The germline gives CDR1 LGHDT, CDR2 YNNKEL (reference sequence). V was clipped by 4 bases and J by 5 bases; unmatched bases: 9. CDR3: CASSPRLAGVNNEQYF. In DNA, the CDR3 is TGTGCCAGCAGCCCTAGACTAGCGGGAGTTAATAACGAGCAGTACTTC.

There are a few counts of this clonotype. CDR3 loop: CASQGGTNTGELFF. CDR3 nucleotides: TGCGCCAGCCAGGGGGGCACGAACACCGGGGAGCTGTTTTTT. The J gene is TRBJ2-2, the V gene TRBV5-1; possibly TRBD1 for D (7 bases). The V end was cut by 7 bases, the J end by 0 bases, with 10 bases between. The CDR3 length is 14 residues. Germline loops: CDR1 SGHRS, CDR2 YFSETQ.

The rearrangement links TRBV20-1 to TRBJ1-1; perhaps TRBD1 as D (5 bases). The CDR3 runs to 14 residues. V was pared by 1 base and J by 5 bases, with 14 bases between. The germline CDR1 and CDR2 sequences are DFQATT and SNEGSKA (reference sequence). The CDR3, as DNA: TGCAGTGCTAGAGTCGTTCGAGGGGTTACTGAAGCTTTCTTT. Its protein is CSARVVRGVTEAFF.

The CDR3: CASSFGGGSYNEQFF. The CDR3 nucleotides read TGTGCCAGCAGTTTCGGGGGCGGCTCCTACAATGAGCAGTTCTTC. J is TRBJ2-1 and V is TRBV6-5; D tentatively reads TRBD1 or TRBD2 (6 bases each). This CDR3 comprises 15 residues. Germline values: CDR1 MNHEY, CDR2 SVGAGI. V lost 4 bases and J 0 bases, leaving 10 bases between the germline ends.

A few counts support this clonotype. CDR3: CASRLEGLAGHNEQFF. DNA for the CDR3: TGTGCCAGCAGGCTAGAGGGACTAGCGGGGCACAATGAGCAGTTCTTC. The chain joins TRBV12-3 or TRBV12-4 to TRBJ2-1; 13 positions agree with TRBD2. V was pared by 6 bases and J by 5 bases, with 7 bases of the junction left unmatched. The CDR3 totals 16 residues.

This chain links TRBV2 with TRBJ2-1; D is unclear. The CDR3 totals 12 residues. In germline, CDR1 is SNHLY, CDR2 FYNNEI. V dropped 4 bases and J dropped 6 bases, with 7 bases sitting between them. DNA for the CDR3: TGTGCCAGCAGTGGTGCCCGCAATGAGCAGTTCTTC. As protein: CASSGARNEQFF.

There are a few counts of this clonotype. The CDR3 reads CASSQVGSSGGPAPYNEQFF. DNA for the CDR3: TGCGCCAGCAGCCAAGTGGGTTCTAGCGGGGGCCCGGCCCCTTACAATGAGCAGTTCTTC. The rearrangement joins TRBV4-1 to TRBJ2-1; TRBD2 matches 10 bases. Germline trimming cut 1 base from V and 4 bases from J; bases unmatched to any gene: 16. This CDR3 comprises 20 residues. Germline CDR1 is MGHRA and CDR2 is YSYEKL.

This clonotype was seen a few times. This chain links TRBV24-1 with TRBJ2-1; D may be TRBD1 or TRBD2 (5 bases each). There are 14 residues in the CDR3. Germline assignment: CDR1 KGHDR and CDR2 SFDVKD. V was trimmed by 6 bases and J by 9 bases, leaving 17 bases between them. CDR3 loop: CATSRRDLPSEQFF. The DNA for the CDR3 is TGTGCCACCAGTCGTAGGGACCTTCCTAGTGAGCAGTTCTTC.

The chain employs TRBV3-1 and TRBJ2-7, with D possibly TRBD1 on 5 matching bases. Trimming removed 0 bases at V and 6 bases at J, with 9 bases between. Germline V gene data show CDR1 as LGHDT and CDR2 as YNNKEL (reference sequence). This CDR3 is built from 13 residues. The CDR3 sequence: CASSQDQRGEQYV. CDR3 bases: TGTGCCAGCAGCCAAGATCAAAGGGGCGAGCAGTACGTC.

A single count supports this clonotype. The chain uses TRBV9 and TRBJ2-5; perhaps TRBD2 as D (6 bases). Per the germline V gene, CDR1 is SGDLS and CDR2 is YYNGEE. This CDR3 comprises 16 residues. The ends were cut back, 0 bases at V and 1 base at J, with 13 bases in the middle. The DNA for the CDR3 is TGTGCCAGCAGCGTAGAGGGTAGCGGTCGCCAAGAGACCCAGTACTTC. This translates into CASSVEGSGRQETQYF.

This clonotype has only a few counts. CDR3 bases: TGCGCCAGCAGCTGGCGGGACAGCTCCTACAATGAGCAGTTCTTC. It translates to CASSWRDSSYNEQFF. V usage is TRBV5-1 and J usage is TRBJ2-1; D is possibly TRBD1 (7 bases). This CDR3 contains 15 residues. The germline gives CDR1 SGHRS, CDR2 YFSETQ. Trimming took 3 bases from V and 0 from J, leaving 10 bases between them. The full variable domain, completed using reference TRBV5-1 and TRBJ2-1, is KAGVTQTPRYLIKTRGQQVTLSCSPISGHRSVSWYQQTPGQGLQFLFEYFSETQRNKGNFPGRFSGRQFSNSRSEMNVSTLELGDSALYLCASSWRDSSYNEQFFGPGTRLTVL.

This clonotype was recorded once. The chain has TRBV27 and TRBJ1-1, with D possibly being TRBD1 (5 bases). Trimming shortened V by 3 bases and J by 9 bases, and 17 bases separated the two germline ends. The length of the CDR3 is 14 residues. Per germline, CDR1 MNHEY and CDR2 SMNVEV (reference sequence). The DNA of the CDR3 is TGTGCCAGCAGTTTGAGGGGATCGGTAGATAAAGCTTTCTTT. Translating gives CASSLRGSVDKAFF.

Many counts were recorded for this clonotype. This rearrangement joins TRBV5-1 to TRBJ2-5; 9 bases agree with TRBD2. Trimming at V came to 0 bases and at J to 0 bases, leaving 3 bases not matched to a gene. The germline gives CDR1 SGHRS, CDR2 YFSETQ. The CDR3 consists of 16 residues. CDR3 residues: CASSLGASGNQETQYF. The CDR3 DNA reads TGCGCCAGCAGCTTGGGGGCTAGCGGGAACCAAGAGACCCAGTACTTC.

The V gene is TRBV4-1, the J gene TRBJ2-1; 10 bases are shared with TRBD2. There are 16 residues in the CDR3. Germline V gene data show CDR1 as MGHRA and CDR2 as YSYEKL. With V trimmed by 4 bases and J by 4 bases, 7 bases remained unmatched. The CDR3 coding sequence is TGCGCCAGCAGCCCCAAAACTAGCGGGACTTACAATGAGCAGTTCTTC. Translated: CASSPKTSGTYNEQFF.

The gene calls are TRBV29-1 and TRBJ1-3; the match to TRBD1 covers 7 bases. This CDR3 spans 13 amino acids. Germline V lookup: CDR1 SQVTM, CDR2 ANQGSEA. After removal of 4 bases from V and 2 bases from J, the junction contained 2 bases not matched to a gene. CDR3 protein: CSVAGGTGNTIYF. The CDR3 DNA is TGCAGCGTTGCAGGGGGTACTGGAAACACCATATATTTT.

V usage is TRBV7-6 and J usage is TRBJ2-7; possibly TRBD2 for D (6 bases). Looked up from germline, CDR1 is SGHVS and CDR2 is FNYEAQ. Trimming pared 1 base from V and 0 bases from J, leaving 13 bases between. The CDR3 runs 16 residues. The CDR3 nucleotides are TGTGCCAGCAGCTTAGAAGGACGGGGGAGCTCCTACGAGCAGTACTTC. Translated, it gives CASSLEGRGSSYEQYF.

This clonotype was counted a few times. The chain combines TRBV6-1 with TRBJ2-5; possibly TRBD2 for D (6 bases). With 6 bases removed from V and 4 bases from J, the gap between germline ends came to 18 bases. Germline CDR1 MNHNS, CDR2 SASEGT. This CDR3 spans 15 amino acids. The CDR3 is CASSSPGVGLETQYF. Written as DNA, the CDR3 is TGTGCCAGCAGCTCCCCGGGGGTGGGGTTAGAGACCCAGTACTTC.

The rearrangement links TRBV5-1 to TRBJ2-7; 9 positions match TRBD1. Per the germline V gene, CDR1 is SGHRS and CDR2 is YFSETQ. The V and J ends lost 3 bases and 7 bases, in that order; junction bases with no gene match: 5. CDR3 length: 13 residues. The DNA for the CDR3 is TGCGCCAGCAGCTCAACCGGGACAGGGGAGCAGTACGTC. It is translated as CASSSTGTGEQYV.

This CDR3 is CASSAVQAGEKLFF. As DNA, the CDR3 is TGTGCCAGCAGTGCGGTACAGGCCGGTGAAAAACTGTTTTTT. The rearrangement uses TRBV6-1 and TRBJ1-4, with TRBD1 as a possible D gene (5 bases). CDR1 is MNHNS and CDR2 is SASEGT in the germline V gene. The length of the CDR3 is 14 residues. V lost 4 bases and J 7 bases, leaving 13 bases between the germline ends.